This T cell receptor beta chain comes out of a study of T cells expressing NK-cell markers. Study-wide context: In sorted CD3+CD56+NKG2C+, CD3+CD56+NKG2C- and CD3+CD56-NKG2C+ T cells, TCR beta repertoires were obtained. The eight sequenced donors comprised seven who were HCMV-seropositive and one who was seronegative. Points from the study as a whole: HCMV specificity was not established for the expanded NKG2C+ T cell clones.

To note about this clonotype: Its target is unknown.

TCRdb reanalyzed the 5' RACE reads, giving one entry per CDR3 protein sequence and no DNA. The sample's table shows approximately 460,000 distinct CDR3 sequences. Sequenced material: blood T cells: a sorted CD56 or NKG2C T cell subset, CD4+ or CD8+ T cells, or bulk PBMC T cells (not recorded which). This receptor was taken from a woman aged 18 to 75 in good health.

CDR3 residues: CATSRGEGRDTQYF. The chain is built from TRBV15 and TRBJ2-3; TCRdb proposes TRBD2, but this gene call is untestable without DNA. Per the germline V gene, CDR1 is LNHNV and CDR2 is YYDKDF (reference sequence). The CDR3 extends over 14 amino acids.